These T cell receptor beta chains were read from a single sample in a study of blood T cell repertoires in COVID-19. The assay was immunoSEQ multiplex PCR, and TCRdb's table has in-frame clones only and misses some. The repertoire holds 300,000 to 400,000 clones, with under 95% as singletons. The material sequenced was peripheral blood. The receptors were sampled from a woman aged 18 to 35 who had recovered from COVID-19. CDR3s include the opening cysteine and the closing phenylalanine or tryptophan. The D gene is left open where the match is weak. Clone size is shown for a subset of rows, as once, few, many or a class of expanded clone.

size	V	J	D	DNA	CDR3
-	TRBV10-3	TRBJ2-1	TRBD2	TGTGCCGCCACCAAAGGGGCTAGCGGGAATGAGCAGTTCTTC	CAATKGASGNEQFF
-	TRBV9	TRBJ1-2	-	TGTGCCAGCAGCGTCAGCCCCGGACAGATCTATGGCTACACCTTC	CASSVSPGQIYGYTF
-	TRBV10-3	TRBJ1-2	TRBD1	TGTGCCATCAGCCAGACCACATCGGACAGGGGGTATGGCTACACCTTC	CAISQTTSDRGYGYTF
-	TRBV19	TRBJ1-1	-	TGTGCCAGTAATTGGGGGAGGGGAAACACTGAAGCTTTCTTT	CASNWGRGNTEAFF
-	TRBV15	TRBJ1-1	-	TGTGCCACCAGCAGGGAGATGAGCACTGAAGCTTTCTTT	CATSREMSTEAFF
-	TRBV11-2	TRBJ1-2	TRBD1	TGTGCCAGCAGCCTCCGGGACAGCTATGGCTACACCTTC	CASSLRDSYGYTF
-	TRBV27	TRBJ1-1	-	TGTGCCAGCAGTTTGCGGTGGAACGGTGCCAACACTGAAGCTTTCTTT	CASSLRWNGANTEAFF
-	TRBV11-3	TRBJ2-1	-	TGTGCCAGCAGCTTCGGGACCTACAATGAGCAGTTCTTC	CASSFGTYNEQFF
few	TRBV30	TRBJ1-1	-	TGTGCCTGGATCTGGGCAGGGGAGAACACTGAAGCTTTCTTT	CAWIWAGENTEAFF
few	TRBV23-1	TRBJ2-2	TRBD1	TGCGCCAGCAGTCAAATGGAAGGGGGCAACACCGGGGAGCTGTTTTTT	CASSQMEGGNTGELFF
-	TRBV6-2/TRBV6-3	TRBJ2-3	TRBD1	TGTGCCAGCAGTTACTACGAATCCCGGGACAGGGCCCCAGATACGCAGTATTTT	CASSYYESRDRAPDTQYF
-	TRBV5-6	TRBJ1-3	-	TGTGCCAGCAGCTTGTACCAGGGGAGAGGAAACACCATATATTTT	CASSLYQGRGNTIYF
-	TRBV18	TRBJ2-1	TRBD2	TGTGCCAGCTCACCGTCACTAGCGGGGTTCTACAATGAGCAGTTCTTC	CASSPSLAGFYNEQFF
-	TRBV19	TRBJ2-2	-	TGTGCCAGTATCACCCCGGGCGGGATTTTAGGCACCGGGGAGCTGTTTTTT	CASITPGGILGTGELFF
-	TRBV29-1	TRBJ1-2	-	TGCAGCGTTGTCGCGAGAGACTATGGCTACACCTTC	CSVVARDYGYTF
-	TRBV7-9	TRBJ2-1	-	TGTGCCAGCAGCCTGGACTTCTCTGTCTTCAATGAGCAGTTCTTC	CASSLDFSVFNEQFF
once	TRBV7-6	TRBJ2-5	TRBD2	TGTGCCAGCAGCTTAAATAGCGGGAAGGGAGAGACCCAGTACTTC	CASSLNSGKGETQYF
-	TRBV5-4	TRBJ2-2	TRBD2	TGTGCCAGCAGCTATCTTAGCGGGACCTGGAACACCGGGGAGCTGTTTTTT	CASSYLSGTWNTGELFF
-	TRBV27	TRBJ1-4	-	TGTGCCAGCAGTTCCCTAAAGGGAGCGGCCCTAGAGAACCGTGAAAAACTGTTTTTT	CASSSLKGAALENREKLFF
few	TRBV11-2	TRBJ1-2	-	TGTGCCAGCAGCTTTACAGGGAATGGCTACACCTTC	CASSFTGNGYTF
-	TRBV9	TRBJ2-1	TRBD2	TGTGCCAGCAGCACCAGCGGGGCCTACAATGAGCAGTTCTTC	CASSTSGAYNEQFF
-	TRBV24-1	TRBJ2-2	-	TGTGCCACCAGTGATCGAGGATGGGCAGGGCTGGCCGGGGAGCTGTTTTTT	CATSDRGWAGLAGELFF
-	TRBV5-4	TRBJ2-1	TRBD2	TGTGCCAGCAGCTGGACTAGCGAGACCTACAATGAGCAGTTCTTC	CASSWTSETYNEQFF
-	TRBV11-3	TRBJ2-3	TRBD1	TGTGCCAGCAGCTCGCAGACAGGGCTCAGTACAGATACGCAGTATTTT	CASSSQTGLSTDTQYF
-	TRBV5-4	TRBJ2-3	TRBD2	TGTGCCAGCACTTGGGGGGGAGGCGGCACAGATACGCAGTATTTT	CASTWGGGGTDTQYF
-	TRBV28	TRBJ2-1	-	TGTGCCAGCAGTTTAGATCAGGTCCCTAACAATGAGCAGTTCTTC	CASSLDQVPNNEQFF